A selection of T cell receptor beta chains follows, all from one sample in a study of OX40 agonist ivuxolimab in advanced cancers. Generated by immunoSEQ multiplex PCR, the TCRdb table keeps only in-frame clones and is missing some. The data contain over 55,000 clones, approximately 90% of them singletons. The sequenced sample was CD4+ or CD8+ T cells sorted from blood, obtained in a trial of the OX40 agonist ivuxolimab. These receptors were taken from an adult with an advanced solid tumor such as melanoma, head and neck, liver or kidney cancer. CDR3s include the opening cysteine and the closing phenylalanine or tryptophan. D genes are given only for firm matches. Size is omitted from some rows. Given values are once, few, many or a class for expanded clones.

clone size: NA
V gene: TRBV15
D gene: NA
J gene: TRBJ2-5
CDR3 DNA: TGTGCCACCAGCAAGGGGGGGACCCAGTACTTC
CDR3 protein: CATSKGGTQYF

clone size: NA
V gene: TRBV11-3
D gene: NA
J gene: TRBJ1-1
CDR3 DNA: TGTGCCAGCAGCAAAGAATATTCTGAAGCTTTCTTT
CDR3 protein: CASSKEYSEAFF

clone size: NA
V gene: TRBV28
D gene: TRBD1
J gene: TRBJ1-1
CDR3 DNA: TGTGCCAGCAGGCGGGGACAGCTAAACACTGAAGCTTTCTTT
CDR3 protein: CASRRGQLNTEAFF

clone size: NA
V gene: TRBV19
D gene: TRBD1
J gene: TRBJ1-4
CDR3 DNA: TGTGCCAGTAGTAACGAAGGACAGGGGAATCAAAAACTGTTTTTT
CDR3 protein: CASSNEGQGNQKLFF

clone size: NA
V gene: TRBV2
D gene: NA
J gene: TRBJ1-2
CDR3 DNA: TGTGCCAGCAGTGAGGACGGGGTCTATGGCTACACCTTC
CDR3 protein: CASSEDGVYGYTF

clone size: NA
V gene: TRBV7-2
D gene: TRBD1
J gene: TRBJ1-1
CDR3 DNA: TGTGCCAGCAGCCCAGGACAGGCCGGGGAAGCTTTCTTT
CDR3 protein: CASSPGQAGEAFF

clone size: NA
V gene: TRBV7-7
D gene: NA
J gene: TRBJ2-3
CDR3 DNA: TGTGCTAGCAGCTTCGGGGTTTCTAGCACAGATACGCAGTATTTT
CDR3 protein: CASSFGVSSTDTQYF

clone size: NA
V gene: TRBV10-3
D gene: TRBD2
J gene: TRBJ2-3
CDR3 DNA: TGTGCCATTCAGCGGGGCCGGGACACAGATACGCAGTATTTT
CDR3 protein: CAIQRGRDTDTQYF

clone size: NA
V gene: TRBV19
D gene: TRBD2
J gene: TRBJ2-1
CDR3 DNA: TGTGCCAGTAGTCCTCAGGGCAAGGGGACTAGCGGGAGCACCAATGAGCAGTTCTTC
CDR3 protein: CASSPQGKGTSGSTNEQFF

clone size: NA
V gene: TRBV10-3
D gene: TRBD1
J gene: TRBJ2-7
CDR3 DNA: TGTGCCACCGTAGAACAGGGGTCCGAGCAGTACTTC
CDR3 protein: CATVEQGSEQYF

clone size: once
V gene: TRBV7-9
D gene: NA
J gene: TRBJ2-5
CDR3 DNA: TGTGCCAGCAGCTTAGACCGCCTAGTTGGAATCGAGACCCAGTACTTC
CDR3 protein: CASSLDRLVGIETQYF

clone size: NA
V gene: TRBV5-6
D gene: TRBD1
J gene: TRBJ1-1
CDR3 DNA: TGTGCCAGCACAAGGACAGGGAACACTGAAGCTTTCTTT
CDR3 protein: CASTRTGNTEAFF

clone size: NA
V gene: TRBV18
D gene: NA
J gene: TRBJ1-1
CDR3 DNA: TGTGCCAGCTCACCACCTCCAGGGGCCACTGAAGCTTTCTTT
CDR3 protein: CASSPPPGATEAFF

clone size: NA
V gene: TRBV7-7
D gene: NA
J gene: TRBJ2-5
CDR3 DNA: TGTGCTAGCAGCCTAAGCTCGGGGGCGGGAGAGACCCAGTACTTC
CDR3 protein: CASSLSSGAGETQYF

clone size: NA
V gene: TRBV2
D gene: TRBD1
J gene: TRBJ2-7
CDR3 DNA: TGTGCCAGCAATAGGGACAGGGCGGTCGAGCAGTACTTC
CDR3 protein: CASNRDRAVEQYF

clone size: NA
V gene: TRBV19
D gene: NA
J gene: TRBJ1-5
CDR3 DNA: TGTGCCAGTAGTATGCGGGCAGGCAATCAGCCCCAGCATTTT
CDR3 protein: CASSMRAGNQPQHF

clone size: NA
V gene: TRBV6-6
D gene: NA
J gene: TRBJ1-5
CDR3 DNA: TGTGCCAGCAGTTCAACACGGAATCAGCCCCAGCATTTT
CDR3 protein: CASSSTRNQPQHF

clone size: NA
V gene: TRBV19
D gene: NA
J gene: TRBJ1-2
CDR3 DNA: TGTGCCAGTAGTATAGTAGGCCAGGGCAACTATGGCTACACCTTC
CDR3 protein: CASSIVGQGNYGYTF

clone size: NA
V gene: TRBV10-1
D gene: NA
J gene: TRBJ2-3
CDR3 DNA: TGCGCCAGGGGCCCGCTCTCCACAGATACGCAGTATTTT
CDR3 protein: CARGPLSTDTQYF

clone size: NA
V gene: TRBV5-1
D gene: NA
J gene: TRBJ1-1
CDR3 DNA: TGCGCCAGCAGAGGGAGGGGCGGGGACACTGAAGCTTTCTTT
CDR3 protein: CASRGRGGDTEAFF

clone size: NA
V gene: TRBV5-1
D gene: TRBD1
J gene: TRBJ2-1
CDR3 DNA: TGCGCCAGCAGCTTGAACTCTGACAGGGTGGTAGGCAATGAGCAGTTCTTC
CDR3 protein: CASSLNSDRVVGNEQFF

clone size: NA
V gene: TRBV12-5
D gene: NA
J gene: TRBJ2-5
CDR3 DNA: TGTGCTAGTGGCCCCACCTGGGAGACCCAGTACTTC
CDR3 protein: CASGPTWETQYF

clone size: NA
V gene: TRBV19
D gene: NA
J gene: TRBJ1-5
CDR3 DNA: TGTGCCAGTAGTTGGCCTAGCAATCAGCCCCAGCATTTT
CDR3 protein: CASSWPSNQPQHF

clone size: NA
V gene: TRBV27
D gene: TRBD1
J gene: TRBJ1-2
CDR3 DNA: TGTGCCAGCAGCCCCGGGAGGGGGCTTCTTCATGGCTACACCTTC
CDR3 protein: CASSPGRGLLHGYTF

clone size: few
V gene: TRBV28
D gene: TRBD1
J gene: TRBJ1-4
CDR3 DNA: TGTGCCAACCGTAAGACAGGGACTAATGAAAAACTGTTTTTT
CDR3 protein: CANRKTGTNEKLFF

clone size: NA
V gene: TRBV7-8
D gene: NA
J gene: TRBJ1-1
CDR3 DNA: TGTGCCAGCAGCCTCCTGACTGGGTCCTGGGGCACTGAAGCTTTCTTT
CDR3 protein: CASSLLTGSWGTEAFF

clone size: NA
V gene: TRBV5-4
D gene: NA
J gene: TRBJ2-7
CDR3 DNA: TGTGCCAGCAGCCACCCGTCAGGGGGGGAGCAGTACTTC
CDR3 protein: CASSHPSGGEQYF

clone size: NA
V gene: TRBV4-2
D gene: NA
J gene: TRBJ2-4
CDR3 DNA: TGTGCCAGCAGCCAAGATGGGGGGTACAGTAACATTCAGTACTTC
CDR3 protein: CASSQDGGYSNIQYF

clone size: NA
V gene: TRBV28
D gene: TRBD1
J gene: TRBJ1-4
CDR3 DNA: TGTGCCAGCAGCTCCACAGGGGCAACTAATGAAAAACTGTTTTTT
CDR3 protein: CASSSTGATNEKLFF